The next 9 T cell receptor beta chains were all read from a single sample in a study of control samples from healthy donors and cancer patients. The table came from immunoSEQ multiplex PCR; TCRdb's copy has only in-frame clones and leaves some out. The table records 51,000 or so clones, under 90% of them present only once. The material sequenced was blood. The receptors shown here come from a man in his 70s in good health.

The chain combines TRBV5-1 with TRBJ1-3; D gene uncertain. The CDR3 is 14 residues long. The V and J ends lost 7 bases and 0 bases respectively, with 11 bases between them. Per germline, CDR1 SGHRS and CDR2 YFSETQ. CDR3 protein: CASRPESSGNTIYF. The CDR3 bases are TGCGCCAGCCGTCCTGAGAGCTCTGGAAACACCATATATTTT.

The chain joins TRBV7-9 to TRBJ2-5, with TRBD2 matching 8 bases. The CDR3 extends over 13 amino acids. CDR1 and CDR2 (germline): SEHNR, FQNEAQ (reference sequence). Unmatched junction bases numbered 6, after V lost 7 bases and J lost 5 bases. DNA for the CDR3: TGTGCCAGCAAAATCGGGGGGGCGGAGACCCAGTACTTC. It specifies CASKIGGAETQYF.

The chain uses TRBV6-1 and TRBJ1-2; unclear D gene. Germline CDR1 reads MNHNS; CDR2 reads SASEGT. V lost 0 bases to trimming and J lost 5 bases, with 10 bases between them. The CDR3 loop spans 14 amino acids. The CDR3 bases are TGTGCCAGCAGTGAAGCGCCTCGGGGTTATGGCTACACCTTC. This gives the protein CASSEAPRGYGYTF.

This clone was seen more than once but under ten times. The chain links TRBV6-1 to TRBJ1-1; 7 positions match TRBD1. The CDR3 runs to 15 residues. CDR1 and CDR2 (germline): MNHNS, SASEGT. The trim removed 2 bases at V and 8 bases at J, leaving 11 bases unmatched. CDR3 residues: CASSETGQEGLEAFF. CDR3 nucleotide sequence: TGTGCCAGCAGTGAAACCGGACAGGAGGGCTTAGAAGCTTTCTTT.

The chain joins TRBV3-1 (or the pseudogene TRBV3-2) to TRBJ1-4, with TRBD1 identical over 12 bases. Unmatched junction bases numbered 10, after V lost 3 bases and J lost 8 bases. CDR1 is LGHDT, CDR2 YNNKEL, per germline (reference sequence). The CDR3 consists of 17 residues. The CDR3: CASSQWDRGPSVEKLFF. CDR3 in DNA: TGTGCCAGCAGCCAGTGGGACAGGGGGCCTTCGGTGGAAAAACTGTTTTTT.

V usage is TRBV7-9 and J usage is TRBJ2-2; 9 bases align to TRBD1. After removal of 5 bases from V and 6 bases from J, the junction contained 10 bases not matched to a gene. Germline V CDR1 and CDR2: SEHNR, FQNEAQ (reference sequence). CDR3 length equals 16 residues. The CDR3 spells CASSPSGQGSAGELFF. DNA of the CDR3: TGTGCCAGCAGCCCCTCCGGACAGGGGTCAGCCGGGGAGCTGTTTTTT. The full variable domain, in which reference TRBV7-9 and TRBJ2-2 provide the parts outside the CDR3, is DTGVSQNPRHKITKRGQNVTFRCDPISEHNRLYWYRQTLGQGPEFLTYFQNEAQLEKSRLLSDRFSAERPKGSFSTLEIQRTEQGDSAMYLCASSPSGQGSAGELFFGEGSRLTVL.

V and J are TRBV5-4 and TRBJ2-7; TRBD2 matches 10 bases. The CDR3 has 15 residues. Unmatched junction bases numbered 9, after V lost 0 bases and J lost 9 bases. CDR1 and CDR2 (germline): SGHNT, YYREEE (reference sequence). The CDR3 sequence is CASSLGAGGFSVQYF. DNA for the CDR3: TGTGCCAGCAGCTTGGGAGCGGGGGGGTTCAGTGTGCAGTACTTC.

This clone was seen just once. V is TRBV9 and J is TRBJ2-4, with a possible D match to TRBD1 (5 bases). V was trimmed by 3 bases and J by 0 bases, leaving 13 bases between them. Germline V gene data show CDR1 as SGDLS and CDR2 as YYNGEE. The CDR3 runs to 16 residues. The CDR3 sequence: CASSAQDTGAKNIQYF. Written as DNA, the CDR3 is TGTGCCAGCAGCGCACAGGACACGGGAGCCAAAAACATTCAGTACTTC.

The chain couples TRBV6-1 to TRBJ2-1, with D possibly called TRBD1 or TRBD2 (6 bases each). CDR1 MNHNS and CDR2 SASEGT come from the germline V gene. Trimming stripped 1 base from V and 4 bases from J, with 14 bases between. This CDR3 contains 16 residues. The CDR3: CASSEGGAPTYNEQFF. The CDR3 DNA reads as TGTGCCAGCAGTGAAGGGGGGGCCCCCACTTACAATGAGCAGTTCTTC.